This record concerns one T cell receptor (beta chain) sequence. As yet, its antigen is unknown. These data originate in a study of cytomegalovirus exposure and HLA in healthy donors. Study summary: The study placed over 65% of its approximately 400 genotyped donors in the Caucasian-associated ancestry cluster. Study-level findings and limits: Association of a missense DCLRE1C variant with TCR beta V- and J-gene trimming was reported in a later analysis. Among the sequence variants, a highly shared cluster was likely an artifact of sequencing. A later analysis revealed that TCR association rates differed between HLA loci, peaking at DRB1 and bottoming out at HLA-C.

V dropped 4 bases and J dropped 2 bases, with 9 bases sitting between them. The CDR3 totals 14 residues. Germline V gene lookup returns CDR1 MNHEY and CDR2 SVGAGI. It was with 60 Vbeta and 13 Jbeta primers that the PCR ran. Method: immunoSEQ multiplex PCR; TCRdb's copy keeps in-frame clones and lacks some. Here the sample spans 120,000 or so clones, under 12% being singletons. The chain couples TRBV6-5 to TRBJ1-3; D call uncertain. The sequenced sample was PBMCs. The TCR originated in a woman younger than 30 in good health and CMV-seropositive. Here the CDR3 reads CASSLTVTGNTIYF. In DNA, the CDR3 is TGTGCCAGCAGTTTAACGGTCACTGGAAACACCATATATTTT.